The source of this TCR beta chain is a study of human T cells and chemical hapten exposure. From the RACE reads, TCRdb called clonotypes with MiXCR, one entry per CDR3 protein. The table has over 300,000 distinct CDR3 sequences, 4.5% to 6% seen once. The J segment lost 4 bases and the V segment lost 4 bases, leaving 7 bases of the junction unmatched. Germline CDR1 reads MDHEN; CDR2 reads SYDVKM. This CDR3 region has 16 residues. The time point: pre-sensitization, week 0. The treatment: therapeutic diphenylcyclopropenone sensitization with weekly scalp DPC. Broader study findings: Having alopecia, the donors may differ immunologically from healthy people.

This clonotype turned up a few times. What it binds is not known. This chain connects TRBV28 to TRBJ2-3, with 11 bases lining up with TRBD2. The sample consisted of whole blood, taken in connection with sensitization to the hapten diphenylcyclopropenone (DPC). The clonotype was recovered from a woman in her forties or fifties with alopecia areata. Some clones in this sample may be carry-over from other donors' samples. In DNA form, the CDR3 reads TGTGCCAGCAGTTCAAATAGCGGGAGGGCCGCAGATACGCAGTATTTT. Encoded protein: CASSSNSGRAADTQYF.